This is a list of T cell receptor beta chains from one sample in a study of cytotoxic CD8 clonotypes in ibrutinib-treated CLL. Clones were read by immunoSEQ multiplex PCR, and TCRdb kept only the in-frame ones, dropping some. The data show around 140,000 clones, 75% to 90% seen once. This specimen consisted of PBMCs, obtained after 24 months of ibrutinib treatment. These TCRs come from a human donor with chronic lymphocytic leukemia. CDR3s include the opening cysteine and the closing phenylalanine or tryptophan. The D gene is left open where the match is weak. Size is stated for part of the rows, as once, few or many counts, or as a class when the clone is expanded.

clone_size: .; v_call: TRBV6-6; d_call: .; j_call: TRBJ2-7; cdr3_nt: TGTGCCAGCAGTTACGTTCGGGACACCGTTCATTTC; cdr3_aa: CASSYVRDTVHF
clone_size: .; v_call: TRBV11-2; d_call: .; j_call: TRBJ1-3; cdr3_nt: TGTGCCAGCAGCCCCGGGATCTTCTCTGGAAACACCATATATTTT; cdr3_aa: CASSPGIFSGNTIYF
clone_size: medium-sized; v_call: TRBV5-1; d_call: TRBD2; j_call: TRBJ2-3; cdr3_nt: TGCGCCAGCAGCTTAGGGACTAGCGGGAGTACAGATACGCAGTATTTT; cdr3_aa: CASSLGTSGSTDTQYF
clone_size: .; v_call: TRBV10-3; d_call: TRBD2; j_call: TRBJ2-5; cdr3_nt: TGTGCCATCAGTGACCCTAGCGGGGGTCAAGAGACCCAGTACTTC; cdr3_aa: CAISDPSGGQETQYF
clone_size: .; v_call: TRBV28; d_call: .; j_call: TRBJ1-4; cdr3_nt: TGTGCCAGTTGGCGGGGGGCCGCGGGAGAAAAACTGTTTTTT; cdr3_aa: CASWRGAAGEKLFF
clone_size: .; v_call: TRBV5-6; d_call: TRBD1; j_call: TRBJ1-4; cdr3_nt: TGTGCCAGCAGCTTGGGACCGGACAGGGGGGCAGAAAAACTGTTTTTT; cdr3_aa: CASSLGPDRGAEKLFF
clone_size: .; v_call: TRBV6-4; d_call: TRBD2; j_call: TRBJ2-2; cdr3_nt: TGTGCCAGCTCTCCCCTAGCGGGAGCGGTCACCGGGGAGCTGTTTTTT; cdr3_aa: CASSPLAGAVTGELFF
clone_size: once; v_call: TRBV7-2; d_call: .; j_call: TRBJ2-7; cdr3_nt: TGTGCCAGCAGCGAGAACGGACTACCAACGCCCGAGCAGTACTTC; cdr3_aa: CASSENGLPTPEQYF
clone_size: .; v_call: TRBV27; d_call: .; j_call: TRBJ2-7; cdr3_nt: TGTGCCAGAAGATCCGGGCACCCGAGCTCCTACGAGCAGTACTTC; cdr3_aa: CARRSGHPSSYEQYF
clone_size: .; v_call: TRBV7-2; d_call: .; j_call: TRBJ1-5; cdr3_nt: TGTGCCAGCAGCCTTACGACAGGAGGGGTTCAGCCCCAGCATTTT; cdr3_aa: CASSLTTGGVQPQHF
clone_size: .; v_call: TRBV18; d_call: .; j_call: TRBJ1-2; cdr3_nt: TGTGCCAGCTCACCACCGGTCAGGTTGAATGGCTACACCTTC; cdr3_aa: CASSPPVRLNGYTF